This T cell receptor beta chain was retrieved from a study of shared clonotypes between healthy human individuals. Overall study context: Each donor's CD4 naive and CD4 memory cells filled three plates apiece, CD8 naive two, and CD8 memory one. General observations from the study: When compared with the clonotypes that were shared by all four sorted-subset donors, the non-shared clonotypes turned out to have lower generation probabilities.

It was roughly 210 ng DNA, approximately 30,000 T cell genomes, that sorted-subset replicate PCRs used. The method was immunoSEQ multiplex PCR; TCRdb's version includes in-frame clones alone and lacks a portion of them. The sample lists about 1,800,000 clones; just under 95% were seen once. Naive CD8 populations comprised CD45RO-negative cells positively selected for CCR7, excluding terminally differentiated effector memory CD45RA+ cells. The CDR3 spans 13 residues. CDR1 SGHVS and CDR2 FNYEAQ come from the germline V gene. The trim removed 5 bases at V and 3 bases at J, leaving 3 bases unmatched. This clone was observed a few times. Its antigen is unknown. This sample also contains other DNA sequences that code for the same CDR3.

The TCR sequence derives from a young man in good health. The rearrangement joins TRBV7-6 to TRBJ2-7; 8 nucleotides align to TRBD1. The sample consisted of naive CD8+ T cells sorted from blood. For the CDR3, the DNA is TGTGCCAGCAGCCGCGGACAGGGCTACGAGCAGTACTTC. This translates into CASSRGQGYEQYF.